Below are 20 T cell receptor beta chains sequenced from a single sample in a study of blood T cell repertoires in COVID-19. Here immunoSEQ multiplex PCR was the method, and the copy in TCRdb shows in-frame clones only, minus some. Here the sample spans 200,000 to 250,000 clones, 82% being singletons. Sequenced input: peripheral blood. These receptors all come from a woman older than 75 with COVID-19, enrolled during active disease.

The sample holds one count of this clone. The J gene is TRBJ1-6, the V gene TRBV2, with 7 positions matching TRBD1. V lost 6 bases to trimming and J lost 6 bases; unmatched junction nucleotides: 5. The CDR3 sequence is 14 residues long. Germline CDR1 is SNHLY and CDR2 is FYNNEI. CDR3 in amino acids: CASRDRTPNSPLHF. Written as DNA, the CDR3 is TGTGCCAGCAGGGACAGGACACCTAATTCACCCCTCCACTTT.

V usage is TRBV5-4 and J usage is TRBJ2-3; 10 nucleotides align to TRBD2. Germline CDR1 SGHNT, CDR2 YYREEE (reference sequence). The ends lost 1 base at V and 0 bases at J; junction bases unmatched: 11. CDR3 length equals 19 residues. The DNA for the CDR3 is TGTGCCAGCAGCTTGAGGTGGGCTAGCGGGAGTTCTAGCACAGATACGCAGTATTTT. It encodes CASSLRWASGSSSTDTQYF. Full variable domain (rest looked up from reference TRBV5-4 and TRBJ2-3): ETGVTQSPTHLIKTRGQQVTLRCSSQSGHNTVSWYQQALGQGPQFIFQYYREEENGRGNFPPRFSGLQFPNYSSELNVNALELDDSALYLCASSLRWASGSSSTDTQYFGPGTRLTVL.

The J gene is TRBJ1-1, the V gene TRBV18, with a tentative D call TRBD1 (6 bases). Trimming left V 6 bases short and J 1 base short, with 15 bases between. This CDR3 is built from 15 residues. CDR1 KGHSH and CDR2 LQKENI come from the germline V gene. CDR3 loop: CASSPTGHPNTEAFF. CDR3 nucleotides: TGTGCCAGCTCCCCCACGGGACACCCGAACACTGAAGCTTTCTTT.

The chain uses TRBV5-1 and TRBJ1-2; D is unresolved. Deletions cut 5 bases from V and 7 bases from J, with 21 bases between. This CDR3 comprises 15 residues. Germline CDR1 is SGHRS and CDR2 is YFSETQ. The DNA of the CDR3 is TGCGCCAGCAGTGTGCTCGACGGAGGAGGAGGTGGCTACACCTTC. Protein sequence: CASSVLDGGGGGYTF.

The chain recombines TRBV18 with TRBJ1-2; D may be TRBD1 (5 bases). This CDR3 spans 12 amino acids. The germline gives CDR1 KGHSH, CDR2 LQKENI. Trimming shortened V by 5 bases and J by 7 bases, and 11 bases separated the two germline ends. For the CDR3, the DNA is TGTGCCAGCTCAGAACTTCAGGGTGGCTACACCTTC. Translation gives CASSELQGGYTF. Using reference TRBV18 and TRBJ1-2 for the parts outside the CDR3, the full variable domain is NAGVMQNPRHLVRRRGQEARLRCSPMKGHSHVYWYRQLPEEGLKFMVYLQKENIIDESGMPKERFSAEFPKEGPSILRIQQVVRGDSAAYFCASSELQGGYTFGSGTRLTVV.

The rearrangement links TRBV11-2 to TRBJ2-3; D is unclear. The CDR3 sequence is 15 residues long. Between the trimmed V and J ends, which lost 5 bases and 2 bases, there was a span of 14 bases. Germline CDR1 and CDR2: SGHAT and FQNNGV. CDR3 nucleotide sequence: TGTGCCAGCAGCCGGGTTCAGAATCCCACAGATACGCAGTATTTT. Translation gives CASSRVQNPTDTQYF.

V gene TRBV11-1 combines with J gene TRBJ2-1, with TRBD1 matching 10 bases. The CDR3 totals 16 residues. Germline values: CDR1 SGHAT, CDR2 FQDESV (reference sequence). Trimming removed 2 bases from V and 7 bases from J; junction bases left unmatched: 8. The CDR3 spells CASSLYRDRGGNEQFF. In DNA form, the CDR3 reads TGTGCCAGCAGCTTATACCGGGACAGGGGAGGTAATGAGCAGTTCTTC.

A single count supports this clone. The V gene is TRBV7-3, the J gene TRBJ2-3; the D is unclear. Germline loops: CDR1 SGHTA, CDR2 FQGTGA. There are 14 residues in the CDR3. The V end lost 0 bases, the J end lost 6 bases, and 10 bases lay between the germline ends. CDR3 region: CASSLTPSSDTQYF. The CDR3 coding sequence is TGTGCCAGCAGCTTAACTCCTAGTTCGGATACGCAGTATTTT.

This clone was seen a few times. The chain joins TRBV11-2 to TRBJ1-1; D is possibly TRBD1 (6 bases). The germline V gene has CDR1 SGHAT and CDR2 FQNNGV. CDR3 size: 17 residues. V lost 4 bases to trimming and J lost 3 bases, with 21 bases between them. The CDR3 protein is CASSSIGSGRGDTEAFF. CDR3 sequence (DNA): TGTGCCAGCAGCTCTATTGGGAGCGGCAGGGGTGACACTGAAGCTTTCTTT.

V is TRBV6-5 and J is TRBJ1-1; 7 nucleotides agree with TRBD1. Germline V lookup: CDR1 MNHEY, CDR2 SVGAGI. After removal of 5 bases from V and 1 base from J, the junction contained 7 bases not matched to a gene. The CDR3 has 15 residues. CDR3 residues: CASSPDRTGNTEAFF. The CDR3 coding sequence is TGTGCCAGCAGTCCTGACCGGACAGGGAACACTGAAGCTTTCTTT.

This sequence joins TRBV4-2 and TRBJ2-3; D is perhaps TRBD2 (6 bases). Between the trimmed V and J ends, which lost 1 base and 0 bases, there was a span of 8 bases. This CDR3 has 15 amino acids. Germline V CDR1 and CDR2: LGHNA, YNFKEQ. The CDR3 DNA reads as TGTGCCAGCAGCCAAGTAGGGACTAGCACAGATACGCAGTATTTT. The encoded protein is CASSQVGTSTDTQYF.

The table lists this clone with a count of one. CDR3 in amino acids: CATSMPGSTTDTQYF. The CDR3 region has the DNA TGTGCCACCTCTATGCCCGGGTCCACCACAGATACGCAGTATTTT. The chain employs TRBV19 and TRBJ2-3; D not certain. The CDR3 length is 15 residues. V shed 10 bases and J shed 2 bases, with 19 bases lying between them. CDR1 LNHDA and CDR2 SQIVND come from the germline V gene (reference sequence).

As to this clone: The sample has other DNA sequences that encode this CDR3 too. The chain has TRBV5-1 and TRBJ1-1; TRBD1 aligns across 8 bases. The CDR3 contains 14 residues. The V gene's germline CDR1 is SGHRS and CDR2 YFSETQ. V dropped 4 bases and J dropped 1; count of bases not matched to a gene: 3. The CDR3 region is CASSPGTGNTEAFF. The DNA for the CDR3 is TGCGCCAGCAGCCCTGGGACAGGGAACACTGAAGCTTTCTTT.

The chain carries TRBV29-1 and TRBJ1-1; no clear D. The CDR3 is made up of 13 amino acids. V shed 7 bases and J shed 3 bases, with 15 bases lying between them. CDR1 is SQVTM and CDR2 is ANQGSEA in the germline V gene. The CDR3 DNA sequence: TGCAGCGGCCGAGCTCGCGGGGACACTGAAGCTTTCTTT. Translating it yields CSGRARGDTEAFF.

The gene calls are TRBV7-3 and TRBJ2-2; no firm D call. The CDR3 totals 13 residues. From germline, CDR1 is SGHTA and CDR2 FQGTGA. V was pared by 5 bases and J by 6 bases, with 10 bases between. This CDR3 is CASSPNYPGELFF. In DNA form, the CDR3 reads TGTGCCAGCAGCCCTAACTACCCCGGGGAGCTGTTTTTT. Looking up the rest from reference TRBV7-3 and TRBJ2-2 gives the full variable domain: GAGVSQTPSNKVTEKGKYVELRCDPISGHTALYWYRQSLGQGPEFLIYFQGTGAADDSGLPNDRFFAVRPEGSVSTLKIQRTERGDSAVYLCASSPNYPGELFFGEGSRLTVL.

The chain couples TRBV3-1 (or the pseudogene TRBV3-2) to TRBJ2-5; D may be TRBD2 (5 bases). The CDR3 is 13 amino acids. Trimming stripped 5 bases from V and 4 bases from J, with 11 bases between. Germline V CDR1 and CDR2: LGHDT, YNNKEL (reference sequence). DNA of the CDR3: TGTGCCAGCAGCAGGCTAGCTGGAGAGACCCAGTACTTC. Residues: CASSRLAGETQYF.

The genes are TRBV9 and TRBJ2-7, with 13 bases matching TRBD2. Germline V gene sequence: CDR1 SGDLS, CDR2 YYNGEE. The CDR3 loop spans 15 amino acids. The ends lost 3 bases at V and 5 bases at J; junction bases unmatched: 5. The CDR3 is CASSAGLAGVDEQYF. Here the CDR3 DNA reads TGTGCCAGCAGCGCAGGACTAGCGGGAGTAGACGAGCAGTACTTC. Looking up the rest from reference TRBV9 and TRBJ2-7 gives the full variable domain: DSGVTQTPKHLITATGQRVTLRCSPRSGDLSVYWYQQSLDQGLQFLIQYYNGEERAKGNILERFSAQQFPDLHSELNLSSLELGDSALYFCASSAGLAGVDEQYFGPGTRLTVT.

The V and J genes are TRBV5-1 and TRBJ2-5; D may be TRBD2 (5 bases). Germline assignment: CDR1 SGHRS and CDR2 YFSETQ. V dropped 5 bases and J dropped 0 bases, with 11 bases sitting between them. CDR3 length equals 14 residues. CDR3 loop: CASRRVGDQETQYF. In DNA form, the CDR3 reads TGCGCCAGCAGACGCGTGGGAGACCAAGAGACCCAGTACTTC.

The chain joins TRBV5-1 to TRBJ1-1, with 8 bases fitting TRBD1. Losses at the gene ends were 4 bases for V and 1 base for J; bases not matched to a gene: 9. Per germline, CDR1 SGHRS and CDR2 YFSETQ. This CDR3 contains 16 residues. CDR3 DNA: TGCGCCAGCAGCGTGATACAGGGGGAAGGGAACACTGAAGCTTTCTTT. It is translated as CASSVIQGEGNTEAFF.

The J gene is TRBJ2-7, the V gene TRBV12-1; TRBD2 is the table's D call, not checked against the DNA. TRBV12-1 is listed as a pseudogene. The CDR3 consists of 13 residues. The CDR3 nucleotides read TGTGCCAGCTTCGGCGGGCATCCCTACGAGCAGTACTTC. Protein product: CASFGGHPYEQYF.